This entry lists 7 T cell receptor beta chains sequenced from one sample in a study of shared clonotypes between healthy human individuals. Assay used: immunoSEQ multiplex PCR; TCRdb lists only in-frame clones, some missing. The table records 1.4 million or so clones, approximately 98.5% of them present only once. Input material: naive CD4+ T cells sorted from blood. Documented subset: CD45RA+ positively selected. The receptors here all came from a man between 25 and 39 years old in good health.

The CDR3: CASSLAGSPIGQFF. The CDR3 DNA is TGTGCCAGCAGCTTGGCCGGATCTCCAATCGGGCAGTTCTTC. The chain has TRBV5-4 and TRBJ2-1; D uncertain. The ends were cut back, 0 bases at V and 12 bases at J, with 16 bases in the middle. Per the germline V gene, CDR1 is SGHNT and CDR2 is YYREEE (reference sequence). The CDR3 totals 14 residues.

This clone was seen only a few times. The same CDR3 arises from other DNA sequences in this sample as well. V and J are TRBV18 and TRBJ2-7, with a possible D match to TRBD2 (6 bases). Germline loops: CDR1 KGHSH, CDR2 LQKENI. Trimming left V 3 bases short and J 3 bases short, with 9 bases between. The CDR3 extends over 13 amino acids. CDR3 sequence: CASSPGLNYEQYF. The DNA of the CDR3 is TGTGCCAGCTCACCGGGACTGAACTACGAGCAGTACTTC.

The chain is built from TRBV29-1 and TRBJ2-7, with 8 bases matching TRBD2. CDR3 length: 16 residues. Germline values: CDR1 SQVTM, CDR2 ANQGSEA. V was pared by 7 bases and J by 5 bases, with 19 bases of the junction left unmatched. Here the CDR3 DNA reads TGCAGCGCCGGGGGGGCCTCCGGGACTAGTCGGAACGAGCAGTACTTC. The encoded protein is CSAGGASGTSRNEQYF.

CDR3 region: CASNQDLWETQYF. The CDR3 nucleotides read TGTGCCAGCAACCAGGACCTTTGGGAGACCCAGTACTTC. V gene TRBV7-2 combines with J gene TRBJ2-5; no clear D gene. Trimming removed 7 bases at V and 5 bases at J, with 14 bases between. The CDR3 length is 13 residues. Per germline, CDR1 SGHTA and CDR2 FQGNSA. Together with reference TRBV7-2 and TRBJ2-5, the CDR3 gives the full variable domain: GAGVSQSPSNKVTEKGKDVELRCDPISGHTALYWYRQSLGQGLEFLIYFQGNSAPDKSGLPSDRFSAERTGGSVSTLTIQRTQQEDSAVYLCASNQDLWETQYFGPGTRLLVL.

DNA for the CDR3: TGTGCCAGCAGCTTCCGGGAGACCACAGATACGCAGTATTTT. It translates to CASSFRETTDTQYF. The chain combines TRBV7-8 with TRBJ2-3; D is perhaps TRBD2 (6 bases). The CDR3 extends over 14 amino acids. Trimming pared 3 bases from V and 2 bases from J, leaving 9 bases between. CDR1 is SGHVS and CDR2 is FQNEAQ in the germline V gene.

The chain recombines TRBV7-2 with TRBJ2-1, with D possibly being TRBD1 or TRBD2 (5 bases each). The V gene lost 5 bases and the J gene lost 5 bases, with 16 bases spanning the gap. CDR1 is SGHTA, CDR2 FQGNSA, per germline. CDR3 length: 15 residues. The CDR3 loop is CASSRGTELNNEQFF. CDR3 nucleotides: TGTGCCAGCAGCCGTGGGACGGAGCTTAACAATGAGCAGTTCTTC.

The chain uses TRBV7-9 and TRBJ1-2; possibly TRBD1 for D (5 bases). The CDR3 is 13 residues long. Trimming shortened V by 5 bases and J by 4 bases, and 11 bases separated the two germline ends. Germline values: CDR1 SEHNR, CDR2 FQNEAQ (reference sequence). The CDR3 sequence: CASSHGTVYGYTF. CDR3 DNA: TGTGCCAGCAGCCACGGGACGGTCTATGGCTACACCTTC.